The present entry profiles one T cell receptor (beta chain) with its context. What it binds is unknown. This entry comes from a study of cytomegalovirus exposure and HLA in healthy donors. The study's findings and limits: A reported reduction in N-insertions relative to the approximately 600-donor mean was seen in an Asian-associated ancestry cluster in a later analysis.

There are 15 residues in the CDR3. The germline V gene encodes CDR1 MNHEY and CDR2 SVGAGI. J lost 4 bases, V lost 0 bases, and 2 bases had no gene match. PCR was performed using 60 Vbeta and 13 Jbeta primers. TCRdb's table, derived via immunoSEQ multiplex PCR, lists solely in-frame clones and lacks some. The table has around 200,000 clones, 65% to 85% seen once; the top ten hold approximately 3.8%. This receptor was obtained from a man aged 45-65 years in good health and CMV-seronegative. The chain links TRBV6-5 to TRBJ1-1; TRBD1 matches 10 bases. The sample taken for sequencing was PBMCs. CDR3 residues: CASSYSGTGVTEAFF. CDR3 sequence (DNA): TGTGCCAGCAGTTACTCGGGGACAGGGGTCACTGAAGCTTTCTTT.